A selection of T cell receptor beta chains follows, all from one sample in a study of shared clonotypes between healthy human individuals. TCRdb's table, derived via immunoSEQ multiplex PCR, lists solely in-frame clones and lacks some. The sample lists about 2.5 million clones; about 90% were seen once. What was sequenced was naive CD4+ T cells from PBMCs. The receptors shown here come from a man aged 18 to 30 in good health. Some clones in this sample may be carry-over from other donors' samples. CDR3s include the opening cysteine and the closing phenylalanine or tryptophan. Fields, in order: V gene, clone size, D gene, CDR3 length, J gene, CDR3 DNA, CDR3 protein. The D gene is left open where the match is weak. Some rows have no size entry. The others give once, few or many, or a class for an expanded clone.

v_gene: TRBV19; abundance: -; d_gene: -; len: 12; j_gene: TRBJ1-2; CDR3nt: TGTGCCAGTAGTATATCTAACTATGGCTACACCTTC; CDR3aa: CASSISNYGYTF
v_gene: TRBV30; abundance: -; d_gene: -; len: 10; j_gene: TRBJ2-1; CDR3nt: TGTGCCGGCGTTTTTAATGAGCAGTTCTTC; CDR3aa: CAGVFNEQFF
v_gene: TRBV5-6; abundance: once; d_gene: -; len: 13; j_gene: TRBJ2-7; CDR3nt: TGTGCCAGCAGCTCCTGGGGGATCGACGAGCAGTACTTC; CDR3aa: CASSSWGIDEQYF
v_gene: TRBV7-8; abundance: -; d_gene: -; len: 13; j_gene: TRBJ2-1; CDR3nt: TGTGCCAGCAGCCCCCAGGGACGTGGTGAGCAGTTCTTC; CDR3aa: CASSPQGRGEQFF
v_gene: TRBV6-1; abundance: -; d_gene: -; len: 15; j_gene: TRBJ2-7; CDR3nt: TGTGCCAGCAGTGAAGCCGGTGGACAGTTCCACGAGCAGTACTTC; CDR3aa: CASSEAGGQFHEQYF
v_gene: TRBV25-1; abundance: -; d_gene: TRBD1; len: 13; j_gene: TRBJ1-2; CDR3nt: TGTGCCAGCAGCGCCGGGACAGACTATGGCTACACCTTC; CDR3aa: CASSAGTDYGYTF
v_gene: TRBV11-2; abundance: once; d_gene: -; len: 13; j_gene: TRBJ2-7; CDR3nt: TGTGCCAGCAGCTACGGACGGGCAGGGGAGCAGTACTTC; CDR3aa: CASSYGRAGEQYF
v_gene: TRBV4-2; abundance: -; d_gene: -; len: 16; j_gene: TRBJ2-2; CDR3nt: TGTGCCAGCAGCCAAGTTTCGCCGGGGAACACCGGGGAGCTGTTTTTT; CDR3aa: CASSQVSPGNTGELFF
v_gene: TRBV28; abundance: -; d_gene: TRBD2; len: 16; j_gene: TRBJ2-7; CDR3nt: TGTGCCAGCAGTTTAAGGTGGACTAGCGGGATCTACGAGCAGTACTTC; CDR3aa: CASSLRWTSGIYEQYF
v_gene: TRBV2; abundance: -; d_gene: -; len: 14; j_gene: TRBJ1-4; CDR3nt: TGTGCCAGCAGTGGACAGGCAACTAATGAAAAACTGTTTTTT; CDR3aa: CASSGQATNEKLFF
v_gene: TRBV11-2; abundance: -; d_gene: TRBD1; len: 14; j_gene: TRBJ2-7; CDR3nt: TGTGCCAGCAGCCTGGACAGGGGGCGATACGAGCAGTACTTC; CDR3aa: CASSLDRGRYEQYF
v_gene: TRBV7-9; abundance: -; d_gene: -; len: 16; j_gene: TRBJ2-7; CDR3nt: TGTGCCAGCAGCGACACTACGACTACACGAGCCTACGAGCAGTACTTC; CDR3aa: CASSDTTTTRAYEQYF
v_gene: TRBV19; abundance: -; d_gene: -; len: 13; j_gene: TRBJ2-5; CDR3nt: TGTGCCAGTACCGGGACTGCCCAAGAGACCCAGTACTTC; CDR3aa: CASTGTAQETQYF
v_gene: TRBV7-9; abundance: -; d_gene: TRBD1; len: 16; j_gene: TRBJ1-2; CDR3nt: TGTGCCAGCAGCAGGGGCACCGGGACAGCCTCTTTGGACTACACCTTC; CDR3aa: CASSRGTGTASLDYTF
v_gene: TRBV7-8; abundance: -; d_gene: -; len: 16; j_gene: TRBJ1-3; CDR3nt: TGTGCCAGCAGCCCCCGGCGTTGGGAATCAGGAAACACCATATATTTT; CDR3aa: CASSPRRWESGNTIYF
v_gene: TRBV5-1; abundance: -; d_gene: TRBD2; len: 15; j_gene: TRBJ2-3; CDR3nt: TGCGCCAGCAGCGGTGGAGGCGGGAGTACAGATACGCAGTATTTT; CDR3aa: CASSGGGGSTDTQYF